The T cell receptor (beta chain) described here comes from a study of CD8 T cells in Susac syndrome. As concerns this clonotype: Its specificity is not known.

Definite or probable Susac syndrome was diagnosed using recently defined diagnostic criteria. RNA, at about 0.45 to 1 ug, was reverse transcribed with random hexamers. It was immunoSEQ multiplex PCR that amplified TCR beta CDR3 across 54 Vbeta and 13 Jbeta. Each CDR3 protein gets one entry after TCRdb re-called the immunoSEQ multiplex PCR reads with MiXCR. The data contain about 180,000 distinct CDR3 sequences, around 94% of them seen just once; the ten biggest clones take up 0.099%. V lost 4 bases, J lost 3 bases, and 8 bases lay in between. This CDR3 region has 13 residues. From germline, CDR1 is SNHLY and CDR2 FYNNEI. Broader study findings: CD4+ T cell repertoires in Susac syndrome lacked clonal expansion.

This sequence was found in a human donor with Susac syndrome. The chain has TRBV2 and TRBJ2-3; D is unresolved. The sequencing sample was made of CD4+ T cells from PBMCs. CDR3 coding DNA: TGTGCCAGCAGTGGACCCGGGACAGATACGCAGTATTTT. Translated, it gives CASSGPGTDTQYF.